This T cell receptor (beta chain) was profiled in a study of a mutant IDH1 vaccine in newly diagnosed glioma. Study summary: Either 4-6 weeks after radiotherapy alone or alongside temozolomide, vaccination was begun. Study-wide results and caveats: Apparently unrelated to pseudoprogression were changes in the top peripheral T cell clonotypes.

The CDR3 is made up of 16 amino acids. V lost 5 bases and J lost 0; bases outside the gene matches: 5. Per germline, CDR1 SGHTA and CDR2 FQGNSA. Time point described: week 23, last vaccination. Doses comprised 300 ug of mutant IDH1 20-mer peptide each, plus topical imiquimod. About this clone itself: Its specificity is not known.

Profiling relied on immunoSEQ multiplex PCR, and the TCRdb table lists in-frame clones only, not all of them. The data contain tens of thousands of clones, 80% of them singletons. The sample in question was PBMCs, obtained from a glioma patient whose treatment included an IDH1 peptide vaccine. The chain carries TRBV7-2 and TRBJ2-1; 9 bases are shared with TRBD1. The TCR comes from a man aged 35 to 55 with glioma. The CDR3 nucleotides read TGTGCCAGCAGCACCCAGACAGGGGGCTCCTACAATGAGCAGTTCTTC. It codes for CASSTQTGGSYNEQFF.